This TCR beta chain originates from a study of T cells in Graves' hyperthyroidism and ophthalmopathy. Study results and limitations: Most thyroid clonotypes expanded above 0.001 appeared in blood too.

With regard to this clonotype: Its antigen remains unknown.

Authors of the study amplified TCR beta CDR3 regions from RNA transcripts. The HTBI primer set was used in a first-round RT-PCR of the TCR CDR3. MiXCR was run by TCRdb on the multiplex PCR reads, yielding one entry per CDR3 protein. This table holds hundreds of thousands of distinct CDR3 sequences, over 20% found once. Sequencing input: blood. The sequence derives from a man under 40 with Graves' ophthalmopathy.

The chain's CDR3 is CAWIILNEQFF. The CDR3 bases are TGTGCCTGGATTATTCTCAATGAGCAGTTCTTC. The V call is TRBV30, the J call TRBJ2-1; no clear D gene. V lost 4 bases and J 6 bases, leaving 7 bases between the germline ends. The CDR3 extends over 11 amino acids. Germline assignment: CDR1 GTSNPN and CDR2 SVGIG (reference sequence).